This T cell receptor (beta chain) originates from a study of shared clonotypes between healthy human individuals. Assay used: immunoSEQ multiplex PCR; TCRdb lists only in-frame clones, some missing. The sample includes roughly 810,000 clones, about 96% of them seen just once. This CDR3 spans 20 amino acids. The V gene end was trimmed by 6 bases and the J gene end by 4 bases; junction bases not matched to a gene: 19. In germline, CDR1 is LNHDA, CDR2 SQIVND (reference sequence). It was CD45RO-negative cells, positively selected for CCR7, that made up naive CD8 cells, with terminally differentiated effector memory CD45RA+ cells excluded.

Sequencing was done on a sample of naive CD8+ T cells sorted from blood. The TCR comes from a man aged 25-45 years in good health. The V and J genes are TRBV19 and TRBJ2-2, with 11 bases fitting TRBD2. The CDR3 sequence is CASRDILAGARAESTGELFF. DNA of the CDR3: TGTGCCAGTAGAGATATACTAGCGGGAGCCCGGGCGGAGAGCACCGGGGAGCTGTTTTTT.